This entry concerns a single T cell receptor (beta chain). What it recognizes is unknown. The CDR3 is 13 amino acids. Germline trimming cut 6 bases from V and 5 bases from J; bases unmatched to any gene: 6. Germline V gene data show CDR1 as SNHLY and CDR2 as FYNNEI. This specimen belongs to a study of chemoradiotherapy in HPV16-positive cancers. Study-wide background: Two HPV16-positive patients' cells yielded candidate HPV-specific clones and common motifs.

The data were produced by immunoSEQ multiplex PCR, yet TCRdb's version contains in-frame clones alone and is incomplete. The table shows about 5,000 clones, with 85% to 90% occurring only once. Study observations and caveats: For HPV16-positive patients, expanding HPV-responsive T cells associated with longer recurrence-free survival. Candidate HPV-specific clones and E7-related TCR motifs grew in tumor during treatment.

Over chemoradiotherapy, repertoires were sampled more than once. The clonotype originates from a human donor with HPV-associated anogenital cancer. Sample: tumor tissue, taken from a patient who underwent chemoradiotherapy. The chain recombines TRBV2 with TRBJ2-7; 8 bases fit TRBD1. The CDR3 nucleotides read TGTGCCAGCAGACTCGACAGGGGCCACGAGCAGTACTTC. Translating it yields CASRLDRGHEQYF.